This T cell receptor beta chain was documented in a study of technical replicates of blood from four donors. Germline loops: CDR1 SGHRS, CDR2 YFSETQ. V was trimmed by 5 bases and J by 4 bases, leaving 4 bases between them. The CDR3 runs to 11 residues. This clone was seen once. Using immunoSEQ multiplex PCR, the repertoire was profiled, and TCRdb retains in-frame clones only, with some absent. The data show tens of thousands of clones, with under 99% seen just once and 0.2% to 0.25% held by the top ten. Sequences were obtained from T cells isolated from PBMCs. This TCR was recovered from a human donor in good health. J is TRBJ2-1 and V is TRBV5-1; the D is unclear. For the CDR3, the DNA is TGCGCCAGCAGAGCTTACAATGAGCAGTTCTTC. It codes for CASRAYNEQFF.